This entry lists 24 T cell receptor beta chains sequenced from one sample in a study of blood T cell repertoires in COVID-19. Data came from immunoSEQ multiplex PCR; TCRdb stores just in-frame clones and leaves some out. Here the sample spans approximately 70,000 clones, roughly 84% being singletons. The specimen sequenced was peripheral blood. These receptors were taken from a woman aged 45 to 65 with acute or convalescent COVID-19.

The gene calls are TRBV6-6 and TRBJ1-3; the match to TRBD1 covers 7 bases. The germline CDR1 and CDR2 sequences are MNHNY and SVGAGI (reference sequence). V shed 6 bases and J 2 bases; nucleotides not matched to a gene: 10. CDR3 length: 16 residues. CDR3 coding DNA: TGTGCCAGCAGCCCAAGAGGGGGCGAGACTGGAAACACCATATATTTT. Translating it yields CASSPRGGETGNTIYF.

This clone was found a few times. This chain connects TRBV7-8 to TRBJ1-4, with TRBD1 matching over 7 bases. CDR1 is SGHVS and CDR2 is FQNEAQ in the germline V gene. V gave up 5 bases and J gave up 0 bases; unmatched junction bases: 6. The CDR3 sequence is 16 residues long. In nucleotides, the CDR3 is TGTGCCAGCAGCACCGGACAGGCTGCAACTAATGAAAAACTGTTTTTT. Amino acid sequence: CASSTGQAATNEKLFF.

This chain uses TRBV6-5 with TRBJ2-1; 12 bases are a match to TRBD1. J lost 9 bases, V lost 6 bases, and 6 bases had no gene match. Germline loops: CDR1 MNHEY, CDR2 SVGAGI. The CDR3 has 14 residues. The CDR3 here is CASRPGQGAVEQFF. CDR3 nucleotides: TGTGCCAGCAGACCGGGACAGGGGGCCGTTGAGCAGTTCTTC.

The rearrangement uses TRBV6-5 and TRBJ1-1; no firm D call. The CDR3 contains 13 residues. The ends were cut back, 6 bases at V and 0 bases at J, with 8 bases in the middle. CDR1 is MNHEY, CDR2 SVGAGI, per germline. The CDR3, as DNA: TGTGCCAGCAGAGAGGCTGTGAACACTGAAGCTTTCTTT. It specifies CASREAVNTEAFF.

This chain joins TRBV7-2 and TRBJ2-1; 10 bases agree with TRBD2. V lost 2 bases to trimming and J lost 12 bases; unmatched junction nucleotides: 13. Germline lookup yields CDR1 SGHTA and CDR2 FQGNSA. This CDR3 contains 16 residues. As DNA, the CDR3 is TGTGCCAGCAGCTTATCGAGGACTAGCGGAGGGCGGGGGCAGTTCTTC. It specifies CASSLSRTSGGRGQFF.

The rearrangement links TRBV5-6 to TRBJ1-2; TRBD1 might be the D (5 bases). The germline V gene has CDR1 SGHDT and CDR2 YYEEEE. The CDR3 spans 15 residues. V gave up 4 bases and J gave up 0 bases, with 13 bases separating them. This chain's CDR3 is CASSPADRANYGYTF. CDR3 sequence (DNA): TGTGCCAGCAGCCCGGCCGACAGAGCTAACTATGGCTACACCTTC.

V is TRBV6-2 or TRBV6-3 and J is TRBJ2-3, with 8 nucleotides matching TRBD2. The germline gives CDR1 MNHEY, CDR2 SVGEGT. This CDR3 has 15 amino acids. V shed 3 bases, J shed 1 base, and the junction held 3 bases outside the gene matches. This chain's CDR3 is CASSYILAGTDTQYF. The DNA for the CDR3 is TGTGCCAGCAGTTATATACTAGCGGGCACAGATACGCAGTATTTT.

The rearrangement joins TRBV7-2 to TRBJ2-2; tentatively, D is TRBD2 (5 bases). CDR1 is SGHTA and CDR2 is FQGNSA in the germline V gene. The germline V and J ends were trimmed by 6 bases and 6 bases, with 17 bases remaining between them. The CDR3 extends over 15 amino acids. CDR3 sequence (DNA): TGTGCCAGCAGTCTCACGGTAGCGAGTCCCGGGGAGCTGTTTTTT. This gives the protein CASSLTVASPGELFF.

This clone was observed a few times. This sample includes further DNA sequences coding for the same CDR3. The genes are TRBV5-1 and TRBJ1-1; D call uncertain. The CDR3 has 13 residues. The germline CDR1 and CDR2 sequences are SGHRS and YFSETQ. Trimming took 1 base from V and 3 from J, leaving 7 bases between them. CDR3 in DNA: TGCGCCAGCAGCTTGAAGCTGGACACTGAAGCTTTCTTT. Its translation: CASSLKLDTEAFF.

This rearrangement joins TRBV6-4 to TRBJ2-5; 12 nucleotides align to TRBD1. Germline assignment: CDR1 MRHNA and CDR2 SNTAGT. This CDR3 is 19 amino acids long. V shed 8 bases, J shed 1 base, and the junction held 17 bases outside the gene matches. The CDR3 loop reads CASFSRDRGPTSPQETQYF. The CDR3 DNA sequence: TGTGCCAGCTTTTCCCGGGACAGGGGGCCCACGTCCCCCCAAGAGACCCAGTACTTC.

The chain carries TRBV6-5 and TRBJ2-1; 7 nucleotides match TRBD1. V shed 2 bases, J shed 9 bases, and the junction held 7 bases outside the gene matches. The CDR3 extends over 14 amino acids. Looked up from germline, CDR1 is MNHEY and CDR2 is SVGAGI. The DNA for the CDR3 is TGTGCCAGCAGTTACGGGACAGCACGGCGTGAGCAGTTCTTC. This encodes CASSYGTARREQFF.

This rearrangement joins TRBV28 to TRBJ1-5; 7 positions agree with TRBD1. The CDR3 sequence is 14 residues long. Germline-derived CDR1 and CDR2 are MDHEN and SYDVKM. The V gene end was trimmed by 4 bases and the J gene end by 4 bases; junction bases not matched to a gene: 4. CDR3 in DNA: TGTGCCAGCAGTTCCGGGACAGAGAATCAGCCCCAGCATTTT. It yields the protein CASSSGTENQPQHF.

The CDR3 loop reads CATSSPPATNEKLFF. CDR3 coding DNA: TGTGCCACCAGCAGTCCCCCTGCAACTAATGAAAAACTGTTTTTT. The chain links TRBV15 to TRBJ1-4; D gene uncertain. Germline V gives CDR1 LNHNV, CDR2 YYDKDF (reference sequence). CDR3 length: 15 amino acids. Trimming left V 3 bases short and J 0 bases short, with 8 bases between.

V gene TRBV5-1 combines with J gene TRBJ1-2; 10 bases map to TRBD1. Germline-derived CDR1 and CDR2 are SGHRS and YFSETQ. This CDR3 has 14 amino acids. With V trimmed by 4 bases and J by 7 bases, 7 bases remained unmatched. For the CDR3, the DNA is TGCGCCAGCAGCGATCGGACAGGGGGATTTGGCTACACCTTC. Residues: CASSDRTGGFGYTF.

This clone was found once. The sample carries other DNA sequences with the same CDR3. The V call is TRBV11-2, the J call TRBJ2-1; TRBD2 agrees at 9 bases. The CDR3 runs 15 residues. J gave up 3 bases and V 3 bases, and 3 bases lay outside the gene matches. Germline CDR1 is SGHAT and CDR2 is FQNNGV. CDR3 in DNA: TGTGCCAGCAGCTTGTCAGCGGGGGGCTACAATGAGCAGTTCTTC. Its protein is CASSLSAGGYNEQFF.

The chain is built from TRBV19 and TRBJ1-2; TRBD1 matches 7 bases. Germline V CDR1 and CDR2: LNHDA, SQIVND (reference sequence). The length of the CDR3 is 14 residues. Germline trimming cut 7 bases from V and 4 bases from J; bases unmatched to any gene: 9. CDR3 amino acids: CASTQGSDVYGYTF. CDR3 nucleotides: TGTGCCAGTACACAGGGGAGCGATGTCTATGGCTACACCTTC.

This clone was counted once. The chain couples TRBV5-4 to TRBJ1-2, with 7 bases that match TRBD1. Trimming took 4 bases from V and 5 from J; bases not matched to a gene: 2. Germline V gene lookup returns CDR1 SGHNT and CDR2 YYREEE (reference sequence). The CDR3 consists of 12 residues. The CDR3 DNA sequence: TGTGCCAGCAGCCCGACAGGGTATGGCTACACCTTC. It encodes CASSPTGYGYTF.

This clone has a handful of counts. The CDR3 loop reads CASSMREANTEAFF. The CDR3 region has the DNA TGTGCCAGTAGTATGAGGGAGGCGAACACTGAAGCTTTCTTT. The chain uses TRBV19 and TRBJ1-1; no clear D. Germline CDR1 LNHDA, CDR2 SQIVND (reference sequence). The CDR3 totals 14 residues. V lost 3 bases, J lost 1 base, and 9 bases lay in between. The full variable domain, in which reference TRBV19 and TRBJ1-1 provide the parts outside the CDR3, is DGGITQSPKYLFRKEGQNVTLSCEQNLNHDAMYWYRQDPGQGLRLIYYSQIVNDFQKGDIAEGYSVSREKKESFPLTVTSAQKNPTAFYLCASSMREANTEAFFGQGTRLTVV.

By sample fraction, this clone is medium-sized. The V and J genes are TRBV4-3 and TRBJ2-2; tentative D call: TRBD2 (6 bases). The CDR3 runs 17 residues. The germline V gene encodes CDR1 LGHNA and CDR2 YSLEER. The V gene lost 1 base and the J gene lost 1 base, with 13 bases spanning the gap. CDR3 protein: CASSQGSAGQNTGELFF. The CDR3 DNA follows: TGCGCCAGCAGCCAAGGTAGCGCGGGGCAGAACACCGGGGAGCTGTTTTTT.

The CDR3 reads CASSNKDRAGGSTDTQYF. CDR3 in DNA: TGTGCCAGCAGCAATAAGGACAGGGCTGGCGGGAGCACAGATACGCAGTATTTT. V is TRBV5-4 and J is TRBJ2-3, with TRBD1 identical over 8 bases. Germline assignment: CDR1 SGHNT and CDR2 YYREEE (reference sequence). This CDR3 contains 18 residues. The junction had 13 bases not matched to a gene; V was cut back by 4 bases and J by 0 bases.

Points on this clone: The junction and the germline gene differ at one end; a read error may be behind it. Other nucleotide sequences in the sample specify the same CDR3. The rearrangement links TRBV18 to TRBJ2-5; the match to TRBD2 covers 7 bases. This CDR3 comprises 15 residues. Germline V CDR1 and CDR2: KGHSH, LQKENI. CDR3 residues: CASSLHAGDLETQYF. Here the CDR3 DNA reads TGTGCCAGCTCACTCCACGCGGGGGACTTAGAGACCCAATACTTC.

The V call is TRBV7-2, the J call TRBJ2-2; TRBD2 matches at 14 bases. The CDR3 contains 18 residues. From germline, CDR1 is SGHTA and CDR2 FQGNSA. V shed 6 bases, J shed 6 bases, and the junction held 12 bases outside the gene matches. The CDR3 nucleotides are TGTGCCAGCAGTTTGACTAGCGGGAGGGGACCAGTCGCCGGGGAGCTGTTTTTT. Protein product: CASSLTSGRGPVAGELFF. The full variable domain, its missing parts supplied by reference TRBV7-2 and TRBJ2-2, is GAGVSQSPSNKVTEKGKDVELRCDPISGHTALYWYRQSLGQGLEFLIYFQGNSAPDKSGLPSDRFSAERTGGSVSTLTIQRTQQEDSAVYLCASSLTSGRGPVAGELFFGEGSRLTVL.

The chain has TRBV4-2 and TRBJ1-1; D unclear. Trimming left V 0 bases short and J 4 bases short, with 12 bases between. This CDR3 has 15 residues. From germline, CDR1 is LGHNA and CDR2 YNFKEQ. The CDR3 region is CASSQDGQFPTEAFF. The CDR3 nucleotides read TGTGCCAGCAGCCAAGATGGGCAGTTCCCCACTGAAGCTTTCTTT.

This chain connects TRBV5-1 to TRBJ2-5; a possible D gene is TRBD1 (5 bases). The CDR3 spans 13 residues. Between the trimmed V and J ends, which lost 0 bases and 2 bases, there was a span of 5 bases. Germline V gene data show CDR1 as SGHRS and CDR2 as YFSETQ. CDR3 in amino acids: CASSLGQQETQYF. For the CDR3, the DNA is TGCGCCAGCAGCTTGGGACAGCAAGAGACCCAGTACTTC.